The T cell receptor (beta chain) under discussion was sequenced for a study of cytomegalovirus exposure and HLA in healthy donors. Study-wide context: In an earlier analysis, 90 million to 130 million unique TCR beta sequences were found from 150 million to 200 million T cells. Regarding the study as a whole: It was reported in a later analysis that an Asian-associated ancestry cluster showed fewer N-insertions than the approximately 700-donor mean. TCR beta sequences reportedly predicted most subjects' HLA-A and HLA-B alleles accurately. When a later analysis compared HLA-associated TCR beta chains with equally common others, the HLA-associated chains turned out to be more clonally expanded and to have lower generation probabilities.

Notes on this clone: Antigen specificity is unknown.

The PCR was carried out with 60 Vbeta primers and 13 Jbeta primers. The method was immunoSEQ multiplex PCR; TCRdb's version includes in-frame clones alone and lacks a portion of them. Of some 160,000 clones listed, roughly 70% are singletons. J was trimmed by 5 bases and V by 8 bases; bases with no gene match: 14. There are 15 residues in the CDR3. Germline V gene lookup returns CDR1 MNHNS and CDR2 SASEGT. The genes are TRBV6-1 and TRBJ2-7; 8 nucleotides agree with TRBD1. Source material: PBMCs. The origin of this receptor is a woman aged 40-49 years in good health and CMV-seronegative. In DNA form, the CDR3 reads TGTGCCAGCTCACAACTCCAGGGGGCCTACGACGAGCAGTACTTC. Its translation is CASSQLQGAYDEQYF.